The 21 T cell receptor beta chains below were found in one sample sequenced in a study of human CD8 memory T cell subsets. Generation of TCR beta libraries used UMI-labeled 5' RACE. TCRdb reanalyzed the 5' RACE reads and collapses them to one entry per CDR3 protein, without DNA. Its table records approximately 3,500 distinct CDR3 sequences. Sequencing was done on a sample of CD8+ effector memory T cells (TEM) sorted from PBMCs. Subset denoted: effector memory CD8 T cells, CCR7- CD45RO+ CD95+. The receptor set was obtained from a human donor in good health.

The chain recombines TRBV7-2 with TRBJ2-3; TCRdb outputs TRBD1, but without DNA this stays unchecked. Germline V gene data show CDR1 as SGHTA and CDR2 as FQGNSA. This CDR3 region has 16 residues. This chain's CDR3 is CASSSGTLPITDTQYF.

This clonotype is deemed medium-sized by its frequency. The V call is TRBV24-1, the J call TRBJ2-3; TCRdb indicates TRBD1, and absent DNA this call remains unverified. This CDR3 is 18 amino acids long. Germline V gene data show CDR1 as KGHDR and CDR2 as SFDVKD. CDR3 sequence: CATSDFRGDRGETDTQYF.

The chain combines TRBV20-1 with TRBJ2-1; as DNA is missing, the TRBD2 call by TCRdb cannot be tested. The CDR3 consists of 16 residues. Germline V gives CDR1 DFQATT, CDR2 SNEGSKA (reference sequence). CDR3 residues: CSAFGGSGVGVNEQFF.

The J gene is TRBJ2-7, the V gene TRBV12-2; checking the TCRdb D call of TRBD1 is not possible without DNA. TRBV12-2 is an annotated pseudogene. The CDR3 is made up of 14 amino acids. The CDR3 sequence is CASRRRDRTYEQYF.

This chain joins TRBV29-1 and TRBJ2-5; no DNA is available, so the TRBD2 call from TCRdb remains unchecked. This CDR3 is 12 amino acids long. CDR1 is SQVTM, CDR2 ANQGSEA, per germline. The chain's CDR3 is CSVILQQETQYF.

This rearrangement joins TRBV12-5 to TRBJ2-3; TCRdb's D call, TRBD2, is unchecked because there is no DNA. The germline V gene encodes CDR1 LGHNT and CDR2 FRNRAP. The CDR3 is 16 residues long. CDR3 in amino acids: CASGSSLAGEVDTQYF.

The chain recombines TRBV20-1 with TRBJ2-1; the D call from TCRdb, TRBD1, cannot be confirmed without DNA. Germline CDR1 DFQATT, CDR2 SNEGSKA (reference sequence). CDR3 length: 13 residues. CDR3 loop: CSAAHPARAPQFF.

CDR3: CSVEDTNYGYTF. V usage is TRBV29-1 and J usage is TRBJ1-2. This CDR3 contains 12 residues. Germline V CDR1 and CDR2: SQVTM, ANQGSEA.

This clonotype is labeled medium-sized based on frequency. The chain combines TRBV7-9 with TRBJ2-7; TCRdb calls TRBD1, which cannot be checked without DNA. Germline lookup yields CDR1 SEHNR and CDR2 FQNEAQ (reference sequence). CDR3 length: 14 amino acids. The CDR3: CASSSRSTGSEQYF.

This rearrangement joins TRBV11-2 to TRBJ1-1; TCRdb proposes TRBD1, but this gene call is untestable without DNA. Germline V gives CDR1 SGHAT, CDR2 FQNNGV. The CDR3 covers 14 residues. The CDR3 region is CASSPRDGGTEAFF. The full variable domain, in which reference TRBV11-2 and TRBJ1-1 provide the parts outside the CDR3, is EAGVAQSPRYKIIEKRQSVAFWCNPISGHATLYWYQQILGQGPKLLIQFQNNGVVDDSQLPKDRFSAERLKGVDSTLKIQPAKLEDSAVYLCASSPRDGGTEAFFGQGTRLTVV.

This clonotype ranks as medium-sized (0.01 to 0.1%) in terms of frequency. The CDR3 spells CATSTGQGSSDTQYF. J is TRBJ2-3 and V is TRBV15; TCRdb names TRBD1, which stays unverified in the absence of DNA. The CDR3 is 15 residues long. Germline CDR1 reads LNHNV; CDR2 reads YYDKDF (reference sequence). The full variable domain, in which reference TRBV15 and TRBJ2-3 provide the parts outside the CDR3, is DAMVIQNPRYQVTQFGKPVTLSCSQTLNHNVMYWYQQKSSQAPKLLFHYYDKDFNNEADTPDNFQSRRPNTSFCFLDIRSPGLGDTAMYLCATSTGQGSSDTQYFGPGTRLTVL.

The chain uses TRBV9 and TRBJ2-3; TCRdb lists TRBD1, though no DNA is available to test this call. Germline V gives CDR1 SGDLS, CDR2 YYNGEE. The CDR3 has 17 amino acids. The CDR3 spells CASSVEGSPYPTDTQYF. Together with reference TRBV9 and TRBJ2-3, the CDR3 gives the full variable domain: DSGVTQTPKHLITATGQRVTLRCSPRSGDLSVYWYQQSLDQGLQFLIQYYNGEERAKGNILERFSAQQFPDLHSELNLSSLELGDSALYFCASSVEGSPYPTDTQYFGPGTRLTVL.

Judged by frequency, this clonotype is medium-sized. V usage is TRBV7-9 and J usage is TRBJ1-3; TCRdb names TRBD1, which stays unverified in the absence of DNA. The CDR3 loop spans 15 amino acids. CDR1 is SEHNR and CDR2 is FQNEAQ in the germline V gene (reference sequence). The CDR3 spells CASSLKGAPGNTIYF.

This clonotype counts as medium-sized by frequency. The genes are TRBV20-1 and TRBJ2-3; TCRdb calls TRBD2, which cannot be checked without DNA. Germline V gene lookup returns CDR1 DFQATT and CDR2 SNEGSKA (reference sequence). CDR3 length: 17 amino acids. CDR3 sequence: CSARDQASGPPTDTQYF.

This clonotype counts as medium-sized by frequency. The CDR3 here is CASSLGGFYEQFF. V is TRBV12-3 or TRBV12-4 and J is TRBJ2-1. This CDR3 comprises 13 residues.

The chain joins TRBV7-6 to TRBJ2-1; as DNA is missing, the TRBD2 call by TCRdb cannot be tested. The CDR3 length is 19 residues. CDR1 and CDR2 (germline): SGHVS, FNYEAQ. This CDR3 reads CASSLARPSLGGSYNEQFF.

This clonotype is classed as medium-sized by frequency. The genes are TRBV19 and TRBJ1-5; TCRdb returns TRBD1, unconfirmable since there is no DNA. The CDR3 spans 16 residues. Germline assignment: CDR1 LNHDA and CDR2 SQIVND (reference sequence). CDR3: CASTQWGVASNQPQHF.

J is TRBJ2-3 and V is TRBV7-9; TCRdb indicates TRBD2, and absent DNA this call remains unverified. CDR1 is SEHNR and CDR2 is FQNEAQ in the germline V gene (reference sequence). The CDR3 is 18 residues long. The CDR3 loop reads CASSSPQTLAGEVDTQYF.

The chain carries TRBV19 and TRBJ2-1; TCRdb's D call, TRBD1, is unchecked because there is no DNA. There are 14 residues in the CDR3. Germline loops: CDR1 LNHDA, CDR2 SQIVND (reference sequence). This CDR3 is CASSPGQGAEEQFF. The full variable domain, with the rest looked up from reference TRBV19 and TRBJ2-1, is DGGITQSPKYLFRKEGQNVTLSCEQNLNHDAMYWYRQDPGQGLRLIYYSQIVNDFQKGDIAEGYSVSREKKESFPLTVTSAQKNPTAFYLCASSPGQGAEEQFFGPGTRLTVL.

V usage is TRBV6-2 or TRBV6-3 and J usage is TRBJ1-6; TCRdb outputs TRBD1, but without DNA this stays unchecked. The CDR3 has 13 residues. CDR1 and CDR2 from the germline V gene are MNHEY and SVGEGT. The CDR3 here is CASSSRDNSPLHF.

This clonotype registers medium-sized (0.01 to 0.1%) by frequency. The V call is TRBV11-3, the J call TRBJ2-3; the TRBD1 assignment by TCRdb is unverifiable without DNA. The CDR3 length is 15 residues. Germline assignment: CDR1 SGHNT and CDR2 YENEEA. CDR3 sequence reads: CASSSWDIHTDTQYF.